This passage covers 19 T cell receptor beta chains from one sample sequenced in a study of blood T cell repertoires in COVID-19. Generated by immunoSEQ multiplex PCR, the TCRdb table keeps only in-frame clones and is missing some. The data hold some 150,000 clones, with 84% observed a single time. The sample taken for sequencing was peripheral blood. These receptors all stem from a woman aged 65 to 85 with COVID-19, enrolled during active disease.

This sequence joins TRBV3-1 (or the pseudogene TRBV3-2) and TRBJ2-3; perhaps TRBD2 as D (6 bases). The CDR3 consists of 15 residues. V lost 4 bases to trimming and J lost 0 bases, with 11 bases between them. Germline values: CDR1 LGHDT, CDR2 YNNKEL (reference sequence). The CDR3 loop reads CASSRDGTSTDTQYF. CDR3 bases: TGTGCCAGCAGCCGGGACGGGACTAGCACAGATACGCAGTATTTT.

This clone has just one count. The chain is built from TRBV18 and TRBJ2-1; 7 bases agree with TRBD2. V shed 5 bases, J shed 5 bases, and the junction held 9 bases outside the gene matches. The V gene's germline CDR1 is KGHSH and CDR2 LQKENI. CDR3 length equals 15 residues. For the CDR3, the DNA is TGTGCCAGCTCAGTGGACCGGGGGGTGCACAATGAGCAGTTCTTC. This encodes CASSVDRGVHNEQFF.

This chain uses TRBV30 with TRBJ1-5; a weak D match, TRBD1 (6 bases). This CDR3 region has 13 residues. Germline CDR1 is GTSNPN and CDR2 is SVGIG (reference sequence). Trimming pared 4 bases from V and 5 bases from J, leaving 12 bases between. The CDR3 sequence: CAWTGAQDQPQHF. Here the CDR3 DNA reads TGTGCCTGGACAGGGGCGCAGGATCAGCCCCAGCATTTT.

The rearrangement joins TRBV6-5 to TRBJ2-3; D unclear. CDR1 is MNHEY and CDR2 is SVGAGI in the germline V gene. Trimming cost V 4 bases and J 0 bases, with 2 bases left between them. The CDR3 spans 12 residues. CDR3 protein: CASSSSTDTQYF. CDR3 sequence (DNA): TGTGCCAGCAGTTCTAGCACAGATACGCAGTATTTT.

This CDR3 is CASSQPRGKTDTQYF. DNA of the CDR3: TGTGCCAGCAGCCAGCCGCGGGGGAAAACAGATACGCAGTATTTT. The rearrangement links TRBV13 to TRBJ2-3, with TRBD2 identical over 7 bases. Losses at the gene ends were 5 bases for V and 3 bases for J; bases not matched to a gene: 8. The CDR3 length is 15 residues. Germline-derived CDR1 and CDR2 are PRHDT and FYEKMQ (reference sequence).

V usage is TRBV10-3 and J usage is TRBJ2-1, with 11 positions matching TRBD2. The CDR3 runs to 14 residues. Trimming took 5 bases from V and 9 from J; bases not matched to a gene: 6. Per the germline V gene, CDR1 is ENHRY and CDR2 is SYGVKD. The CDR3 nucleotides are TGTGCCATCAGTATAGCGGGAGGGCCAAGTGAGCAGTTCTTC. It encodes CAISIAGGPSEQFF.

This chain links TRBV2 with TRBJ2-2; D is perhaps TRBD2 (6 bases). Germline-derived CDR1 and CDR2 are SNHLY and FYNNEI. The CDR3 is 13 amino acids. Deletions cut 10 bases from V and 3 bases from J, with 12 bases between. CDR3 DNA: TGTGCCATCATAGGGGAGGACACCGGGGAGCTGTTTTTT. Translating it yields CAIIGEDTGELFF.

This chain joins TRBV5-1 and TRBJ1-2; D may be TRBD1 (6 bases). Germline CDR1 is SGHRS and CDR2 is YFSETQ. Trimming pared 1 base from V and 8 bases from J, leaving 9 bases between. The CDR3 is made up of 12 amino acids. The CDR3 protein is CASSLSGAGYTF. In DNA, the CDR3 is TGCGCCAGCAGCTTGTCAGGGGCCGGCTACACCTTC.

The chain carries TRBV3-1 (or the pseudogene TRBV3-2) and TRBJ1-2; 7 bases map to TRBD1. This CDR3 is built from 17 residues. Germline V gene sequence: CDR1 LGHDT, CDR2 YNNKEL (reference sequence). Losses at the gene ends were 5 bases for V and 8 bases for J; bases not matched to a gene: 20. The CDR3 sequence is CASSSPGAGGNYRGYTF. The CDR3 DNA follows: TGTGCCAGCAGCTCCCCTGGGGCAGGGGGTAATTATAGGGGCTACACCTTC.

The chain uses TRBV23-1 and TRBJ1-5, with a tentative D call TRBD1 (6 bases). TRBV23-1 qualifies as an ORF whose function is uncertain. Trimming stripped 7 bases from V and 4 bases from J, with 17 bases between. The CDR3 loop spans 15 amino acids. The CDR3 here is CASTRDILINQPQHF. The DNA for the CDR3 is TGCGCCAGCACCCGGGACATACTAATAAATCAGCCCCAGCATTTT.

The chain is built from TRBV9 and TRBJ2-7; a possible D gene is TRBD1 (5 bases). The germline V gene has CDR1 SGDLS and CDR2 YYNGEE. V lost 4 bases and J lost 5, with 19 bases in between. This CDR3 contains 15 residues. CDR3 in DNA: TGTGCCAGCAGCATGAGTCGGGTTTTCAGGGACGAGCAGTACTTC. It encodes CASSMSRVFRDEQYF.

Here the CDR3 reads CASSERTSGGGVRELFF. CDR3 DNA sequence: TGTGCCAGCAGTGAGAGGACTAGCGGGGGGGGTGTACGGGAGCTGTTTTTT. The chain combines TRBV2 with TRBJ2-2, with TRBD2 matching 15 bases. V dropped 3 bases and J dropped 9; count of bases not matched to a gene: 8. CDR1 is SNHLY, CDR2 FYNNEI, per germline. This CDR3 is built from 17 residues.

The chain is built from TRBV5-1 and TRBJ2-5, with D hard to call. V lost 2 bases, J lost 2 bases, and 13 bases lay in between. CDR1 is SGHRS, CDR2 YFSETQ, per germline. The CDR3 spans 15 residues. CDR3 coding DNA: TGCGCCAGCAGCTTCTCCCGGCGGATACAAGAGACCCAGTACTTC. Residues: CASSFSRRIQETQYF.

V is TRBV14 and J is TRBJ2-7; D is unclear. This CDR3 spans 13 amino acids. Trimming stripped 4 bases from V and 7 bases from J, with 14 bases between. CDR1 and CDR2 from the germline V gene are SGHDN and FVKESK. CDR3 bases: TGTGCCAGCAGCCTCGACTCATATAGGGAGCAGTACTTC. This codes for CASSLDSYREQYF.

The chain is built from TRBV18 and TRBJ2-5; 7 bases align to TRBD1. The CDR3 contains 13 residues. Per the germline V gene, CDR1 is KGHSH and CDR2 is LQKENI. Trimming at V came to 5 bases and at J to 6 bases, leaving 6 bases not matched to a gene. CDR3 sequence: CASSSLTGKTQYF. The DNA for the CDR3 is TGTGCCAGCTCATCCCTGACAGGGAAGACCCAGTACTTC.

CDR3 DNA: TGTGCCAGCTCAGCCGGGACTAGCGGTAGAGAGACCCAGTACTTC. Translating gives CASSAGTSGRETQYF. The V gene is TRBV18, the J gene TRBJ2-5; 11 positions agree with TRBD2. V shed 5 bases, J shed 4 bases, and the junction held 6 bases outside the gene matches. Germline lookup yields CDR1 KGHSH and CDR2 LQKENI. The length of the CDR3 is 15 residues.

V usage is TRBV4-2 and J usage is TRBJ2-7; D perhaps matches TRBD1 (5 bases). The CDR3 is made up of 14 amino acids. Deletions cut 4 bases from V and 5 bases from J, with 15 bases between. The germline gives CDR1 LGHNA, CDR2 YNFKEQ. The CDR3 DNA reads as TGTGCCAGCAGCCTGGGCCGGCAGGGTGACGAGCAGTACTTC. Amino acid sequence: CASSLGRQGDEQYF.

The chain employs TRBV7-3 and TRBJ2-2, with TRBD2 matching over 10 bases. CDR1 is SGHTA and CDR2 is FQGTGA in the germline V gene. The CDR3 contains 18 residues. V lost 1 base to trimming and J lost 0 bases; unmatched junction nucleotides: 5. CDR3 in amino acids: CASSLIILAGANTGELFF. As DNA, the CDR3 is TGTGCCAGCAGCTTAATTATTCTAGCGGGGGCGAACACCGGGGAGCTGTTTTTT.

The chain joins TRBV9 to TRBJ2-3, with a weak D call TRBD2 (6 bases). Trimming shortened V by 0 bases and J by 3 bases, and 17 bases separated the two germline ends. The CDR3 has 17 residues. Germline V CDR1 and CDR2: SGDLS, YYNGEE. CDR3: CASSVGARQGGTDTQYF. In DNA, the CDR3 is TGTGCCAGCAGCGTAGGGGCTCGGCAGGGAGGAACAGATACGCAGTATTTT.